The clone carrying this T cell receptor beta chain has only a few counts. Its antigen is unidentified. The sample belongs to a study of T-cell reconstitution after alpha-beta-depleted transplantation in children. Study results and caveats: One year post-transplant, T-cell counts and diversity were largely derived from T cells produced anew. Reports say that about two months after transplant, the alpha-beta T cells came out of several hundred graft clones that had expanded.

The CDR3 sequence is 18 residues long. Per germline, CDR1 SNHLY and CDR2 FYNNEI. Losses at the gene ends were 10 bases for V and 2 bases for J; bases not matched to a gene: 22. This sample's TCRbeta library carried unique molecular identifier barcodes. TCRdb re-called the PCR reads with MiXCR, one entry per CDR3 protein. This repertoire shows about 600,000 distinct CDR3 sequences, 13% found once; its top ten account for about 2.2%. The chain recombines TRBV2 with TRBJ1-2; 7 nucleotides line up with TRBD1. Specimen: PBMCs, mostly from graft donor cells, collected 360 days after TCRalphabeta/CD19-depleted stem cell transplant. This clonotype was sampled from a male patient under 18 who had a stem cell transplant for acute myeloid leukemia, so the T cells may come from the graft donor. CDR3 loop: CATEDRPIKAGENYGYTF. CDR3 DNA: TGTGCCACCGAGGACAGGCCCATTAAAGCTGGTGAGAACTATGGCTACACCTTC.